This T cell receptor (beta chain) was identified in a study of CD8 T cells in ankylosing spondylitis (dated by TCRdb to about 2017). General notes on the study: The study profiled T cell receptor beta repertoires in healthy donors and ankylosing spondylitis patients to find disease-linked TCR variants. The full study cohort comprised 25 ankylosing spondylitis patients and approximately 100 healthy donors. Samples of peripheral blood were taken, and for ankylosing spondylitis patients, synovial fluid was collected as well. What the research found in general, with its limitations: The disease-linked clones showed a CD8+ phenotype and occurred at relatively low frequencies in peripheral blood. A TCR beta motif made up of several highly homologous amino acid variants appeared to be characteristic of blood from ankylosing spondylitis patients. The disease-linked clones were reported as significantly enriched in matched synovial fluid samples from ankylosing spondylitis patients. Some TCR beta motif variants had previously been reported in synovial fluid and blood of reactive arthritis patients, which suggested common disease-initiation mechanisms.

Trimmed from V: 3 bases; trimmed from J: 2 bases; junction bases lacking a gene match: 10. Spanning cysteine to phenylalanine, the CDR3 consists of 17 amino acids. CDR3 DNA only is kept here, 51 bases in frame from base 1. For sequencing, an Illumina HiSeq 2500 was employed. Quantitative 5'-RACE with molecular barcodes was the method used to prepare the TCR beta libraries. On the authors' methods: To identify disease-linked TCR variants, a new computational method was used, one built on a probabilistic model of VDJ rearrangement. TCRdb reanalyzed the raw reads on its own, using fastp at Q25 for trimming and MiXCR for clone calling, and kept in-frame beta chains. Rows are unified per CDR3 protein, each entry keeping the most common DNA and genes. For this entry, the V and J calls and clone size follow TCRdb and not the study's own pipeline. Across this sample there are about 130,000 distinct CDR3 sequences, with about a tenth seen only once. The ten top clones hold 2.5% to 3.5% of the sample.

Worth noting for this clonotype: Its cognate antigen has yet to be identified. Base quality data are lacking; no much larger clone is found one base away.

The sequenced sample consisted of blood, either unsorted or a sorted T cell fraction (not recorded which). The clonotype originates from a male donor with ankylosing spondylitis or in good health (not recorded which). The rearrangement combines TRBV12-3 or TRBV12-4 with TRBJ2-3; TRBD2 matches 8 bases in the middle. The DNA sequence is TGTGCCAGCAGTTTCGCTTTCTTAGCGGGACCCACAGATACGCAGTATTTT. This is translated as CASSFAFLAGPTDTQYF.